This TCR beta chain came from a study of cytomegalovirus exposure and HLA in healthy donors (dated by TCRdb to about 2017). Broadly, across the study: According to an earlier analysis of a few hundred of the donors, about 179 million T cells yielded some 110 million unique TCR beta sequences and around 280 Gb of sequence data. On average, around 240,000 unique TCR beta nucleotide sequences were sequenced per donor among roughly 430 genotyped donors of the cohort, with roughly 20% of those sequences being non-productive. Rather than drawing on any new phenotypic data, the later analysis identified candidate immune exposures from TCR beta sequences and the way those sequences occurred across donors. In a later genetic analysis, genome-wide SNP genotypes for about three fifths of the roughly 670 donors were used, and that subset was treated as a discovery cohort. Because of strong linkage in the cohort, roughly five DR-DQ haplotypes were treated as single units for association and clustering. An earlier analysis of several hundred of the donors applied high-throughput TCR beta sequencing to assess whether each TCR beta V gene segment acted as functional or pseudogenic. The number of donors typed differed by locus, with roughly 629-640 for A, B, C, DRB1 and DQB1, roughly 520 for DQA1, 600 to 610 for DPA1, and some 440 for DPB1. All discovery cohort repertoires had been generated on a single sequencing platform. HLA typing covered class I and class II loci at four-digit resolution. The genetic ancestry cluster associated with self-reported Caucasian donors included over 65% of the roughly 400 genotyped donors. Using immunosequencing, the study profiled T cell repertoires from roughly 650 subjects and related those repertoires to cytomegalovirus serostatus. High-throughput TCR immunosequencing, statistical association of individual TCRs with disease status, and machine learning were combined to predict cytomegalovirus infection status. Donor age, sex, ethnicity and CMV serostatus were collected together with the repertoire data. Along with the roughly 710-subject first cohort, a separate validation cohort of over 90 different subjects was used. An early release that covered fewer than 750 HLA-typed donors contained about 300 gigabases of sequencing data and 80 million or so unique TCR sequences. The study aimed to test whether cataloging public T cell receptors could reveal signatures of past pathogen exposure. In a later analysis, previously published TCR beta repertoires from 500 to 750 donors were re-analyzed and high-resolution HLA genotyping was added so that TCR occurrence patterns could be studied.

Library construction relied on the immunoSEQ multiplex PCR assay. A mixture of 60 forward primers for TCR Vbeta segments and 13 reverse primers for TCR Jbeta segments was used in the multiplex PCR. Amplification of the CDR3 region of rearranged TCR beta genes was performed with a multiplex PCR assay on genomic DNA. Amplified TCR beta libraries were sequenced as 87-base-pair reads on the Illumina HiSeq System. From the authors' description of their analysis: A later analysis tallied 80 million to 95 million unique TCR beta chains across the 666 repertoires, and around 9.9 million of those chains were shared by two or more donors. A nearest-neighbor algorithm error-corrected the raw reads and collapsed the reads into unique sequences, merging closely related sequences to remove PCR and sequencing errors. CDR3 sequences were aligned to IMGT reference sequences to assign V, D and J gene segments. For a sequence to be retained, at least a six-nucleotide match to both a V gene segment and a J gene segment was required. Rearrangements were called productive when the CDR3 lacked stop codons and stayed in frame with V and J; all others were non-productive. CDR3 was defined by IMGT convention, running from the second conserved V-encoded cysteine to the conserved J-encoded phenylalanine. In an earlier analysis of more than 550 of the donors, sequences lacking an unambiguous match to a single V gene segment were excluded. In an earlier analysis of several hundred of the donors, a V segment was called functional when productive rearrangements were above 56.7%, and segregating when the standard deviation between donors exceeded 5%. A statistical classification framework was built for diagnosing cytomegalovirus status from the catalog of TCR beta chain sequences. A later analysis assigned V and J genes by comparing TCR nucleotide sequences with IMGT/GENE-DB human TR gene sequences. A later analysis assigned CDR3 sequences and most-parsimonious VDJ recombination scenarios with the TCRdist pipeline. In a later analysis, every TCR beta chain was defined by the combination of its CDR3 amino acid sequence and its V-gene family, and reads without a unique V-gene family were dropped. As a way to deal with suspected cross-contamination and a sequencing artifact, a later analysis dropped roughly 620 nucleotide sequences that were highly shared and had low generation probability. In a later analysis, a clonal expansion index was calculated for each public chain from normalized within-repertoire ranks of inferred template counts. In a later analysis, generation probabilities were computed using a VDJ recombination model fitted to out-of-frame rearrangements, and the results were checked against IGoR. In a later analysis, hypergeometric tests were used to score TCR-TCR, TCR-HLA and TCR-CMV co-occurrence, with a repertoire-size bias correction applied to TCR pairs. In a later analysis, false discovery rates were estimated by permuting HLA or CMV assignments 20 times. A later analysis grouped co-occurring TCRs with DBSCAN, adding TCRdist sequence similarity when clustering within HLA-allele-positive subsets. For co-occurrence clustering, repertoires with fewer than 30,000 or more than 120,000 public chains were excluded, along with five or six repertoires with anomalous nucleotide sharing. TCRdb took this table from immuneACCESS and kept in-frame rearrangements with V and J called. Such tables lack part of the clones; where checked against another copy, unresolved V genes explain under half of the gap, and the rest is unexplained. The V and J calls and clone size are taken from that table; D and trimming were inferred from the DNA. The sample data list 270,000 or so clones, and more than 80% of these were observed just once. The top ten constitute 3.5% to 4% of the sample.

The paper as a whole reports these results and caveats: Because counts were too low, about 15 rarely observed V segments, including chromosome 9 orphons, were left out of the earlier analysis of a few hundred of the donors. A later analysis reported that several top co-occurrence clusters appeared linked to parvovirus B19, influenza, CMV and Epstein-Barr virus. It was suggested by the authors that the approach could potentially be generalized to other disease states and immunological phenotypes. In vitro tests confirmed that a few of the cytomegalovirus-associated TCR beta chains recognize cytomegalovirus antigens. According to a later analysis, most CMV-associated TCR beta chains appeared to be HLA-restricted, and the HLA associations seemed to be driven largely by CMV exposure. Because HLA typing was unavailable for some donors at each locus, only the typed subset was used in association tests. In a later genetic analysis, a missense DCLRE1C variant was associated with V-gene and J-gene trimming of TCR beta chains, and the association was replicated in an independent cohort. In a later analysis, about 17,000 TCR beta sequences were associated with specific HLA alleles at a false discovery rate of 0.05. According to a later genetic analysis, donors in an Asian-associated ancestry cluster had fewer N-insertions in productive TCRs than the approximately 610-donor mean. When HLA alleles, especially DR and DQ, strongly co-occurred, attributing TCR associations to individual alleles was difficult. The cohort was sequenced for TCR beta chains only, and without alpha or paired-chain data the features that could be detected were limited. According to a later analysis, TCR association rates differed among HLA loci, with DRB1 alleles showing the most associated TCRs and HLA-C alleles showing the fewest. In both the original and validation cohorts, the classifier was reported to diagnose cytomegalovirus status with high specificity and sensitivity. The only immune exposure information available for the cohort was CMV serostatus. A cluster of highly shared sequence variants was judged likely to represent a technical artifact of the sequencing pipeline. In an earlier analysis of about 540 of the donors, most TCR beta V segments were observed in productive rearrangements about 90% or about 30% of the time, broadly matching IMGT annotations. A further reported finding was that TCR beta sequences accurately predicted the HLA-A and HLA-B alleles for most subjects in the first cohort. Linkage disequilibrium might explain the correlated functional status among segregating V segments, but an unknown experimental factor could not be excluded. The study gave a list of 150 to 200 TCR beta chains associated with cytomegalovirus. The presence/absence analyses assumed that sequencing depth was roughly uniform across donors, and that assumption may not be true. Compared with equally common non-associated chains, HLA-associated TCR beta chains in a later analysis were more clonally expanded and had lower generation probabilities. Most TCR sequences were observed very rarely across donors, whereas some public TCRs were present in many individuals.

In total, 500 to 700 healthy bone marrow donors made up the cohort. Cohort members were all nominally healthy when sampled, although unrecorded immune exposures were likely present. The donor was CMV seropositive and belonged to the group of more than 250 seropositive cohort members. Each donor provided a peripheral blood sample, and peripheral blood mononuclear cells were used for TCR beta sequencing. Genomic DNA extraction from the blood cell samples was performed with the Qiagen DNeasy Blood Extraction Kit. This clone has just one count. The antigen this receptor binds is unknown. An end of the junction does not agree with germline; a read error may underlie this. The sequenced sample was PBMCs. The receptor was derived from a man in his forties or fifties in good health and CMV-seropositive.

The DNA sequence reads TGCGCCAGCAGCGCGGGACTAGCGGGTGGGAGTTTT. Translation gives CASSAGLAGGSF. This receptor chain uses TRBV5-1 and TRBJ2-3; TRBD2 lines up with 12 middle nucleotides. Reading the germline V gene gives CDR1 SGHRS and CDR2 YFSETQ. The CDR3 covers 12 residues, taking in both the cysteine and the phenylalanine. Only CDR3 DNA remains: 36 bases, in frame from the first base.